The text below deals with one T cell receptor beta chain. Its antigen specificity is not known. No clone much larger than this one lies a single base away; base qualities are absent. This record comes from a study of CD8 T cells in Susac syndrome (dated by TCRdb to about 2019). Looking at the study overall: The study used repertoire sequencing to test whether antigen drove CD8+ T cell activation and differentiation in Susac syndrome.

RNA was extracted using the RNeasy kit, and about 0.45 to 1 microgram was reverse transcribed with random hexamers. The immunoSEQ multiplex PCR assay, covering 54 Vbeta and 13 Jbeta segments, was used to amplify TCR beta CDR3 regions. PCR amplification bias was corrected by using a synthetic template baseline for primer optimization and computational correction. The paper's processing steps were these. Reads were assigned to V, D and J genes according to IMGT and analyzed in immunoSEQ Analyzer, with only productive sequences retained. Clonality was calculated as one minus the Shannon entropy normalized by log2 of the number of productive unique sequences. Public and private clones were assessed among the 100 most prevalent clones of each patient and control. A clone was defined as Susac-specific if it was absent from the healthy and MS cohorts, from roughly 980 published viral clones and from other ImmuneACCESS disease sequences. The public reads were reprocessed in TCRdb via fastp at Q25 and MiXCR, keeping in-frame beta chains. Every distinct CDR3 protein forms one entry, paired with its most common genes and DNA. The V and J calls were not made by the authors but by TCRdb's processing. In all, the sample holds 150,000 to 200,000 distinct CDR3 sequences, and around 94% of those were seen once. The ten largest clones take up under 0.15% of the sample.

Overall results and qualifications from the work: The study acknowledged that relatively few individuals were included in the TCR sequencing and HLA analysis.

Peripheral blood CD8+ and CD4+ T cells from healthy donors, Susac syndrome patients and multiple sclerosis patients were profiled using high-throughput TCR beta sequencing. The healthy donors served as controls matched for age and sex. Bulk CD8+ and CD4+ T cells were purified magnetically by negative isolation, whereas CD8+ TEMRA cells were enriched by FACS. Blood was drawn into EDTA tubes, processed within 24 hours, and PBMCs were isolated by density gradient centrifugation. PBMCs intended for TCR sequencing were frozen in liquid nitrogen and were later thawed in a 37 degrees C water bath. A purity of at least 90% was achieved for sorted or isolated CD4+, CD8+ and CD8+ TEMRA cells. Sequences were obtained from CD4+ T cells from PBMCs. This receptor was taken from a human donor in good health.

DNA sequence: TGTGCCAGCAGCCAAGATCCTGGGAGCGGGGGCGGAAATGAGCAGTTCTTC. This encodes CASSQDPGSGGGNEQFF. The chain joins TRBV4-2 to TRBJ2-1; 8 central bases correspond to TRBD2. From the cysteine up to the phenylalanine, the CDR3 has a length of 17 residues. Only CDR3 DNA is held: 51 bases, read in frame from base 1. CDR1 LGHNA and CDR2 YNFKEQ are derived from the germline V gene. Trimming accounts for 0 bases at V and 7 bases at J, while the number of junction bases matched to no gene is 11.